The 15 T cell receptor beta chains below were found in one sample sequenced in a study of T cell repertoires in cytomegalovirus infection. Antigen specificity for these receptors is unknown. TCRdb re-called the reads through MiXCR, storing one row per CDR3 protein. The sample includes a few hundred thousand distinct CDR3 sequences, about 35% seen only once; the top ten take approximately 13%. Sequenced material: cultured PBMCs, taken from culture after CMV antigen stimulation. The receptors come from a human donor in good health (CMV status not recorded). Some clones in this sample may be carry-over from other donors' samples.

The V gene is TRBV7-8, the J gene TRBJ1-5; TRBD1 matches at 11 bases. The CDR3 has 19 residues. Germline loops: CDR1 SGHVS, CDR2 FQNEAQ. Trimming removed 4 bases from V and 1 base from J; junction bases left unmatched: 12. The CDR3 loop reads CASSSRPGQGVGSNQPQHF. The DNA for the CDR3 is TGTGCCAGCAGCTCGCGGCCGGGACAGGGGGTGGGGAGCAATCAGCCCCAGCATTTT.

The chain carries TRBV6-2 or TRBV6-3 and TRBJ2-3; no reliable D call. Germline V lookup: CDR1 MNHEY, CDR2 SVGEGT. The CDR3 extends over 14 amino acids. The germline V and J ends were trimmed by 7 bases and 1 base, with 12 bases remaining between them. CDR3 DNA sequence: TGTGCCAGCACTGACCCCTGGGGCACAGATACGCAGTATTTT. Its protein is CASTDPWGTDTQYF.

This rearrangement joins TRBV19 to TRBJ2-5, with TRBD2 matching 7 bases. Germline trimming cut 3 bases from V and 3 bases from J; bases unmatched to any gene: 13. CDR1 is LNHDA, CDR2 SQIVND, per germline (reference sequence). This CDR3 has 17 amino acids. The CDR3 DNA reads as TGTGCCAGTAGTATTCGGCGGGGAATGCTAGCGGAAGAGACCCAGTACTTC. This encodes CASSIRRGMLAEETQYF.

The chain combines TRBV20-1 with TRBJ1-5; D gene unclear. The germline gives CDR1 DFQATT, CDR2 SNEGSKA (reference sequence). The germline V and J ends were trimmed by 0 bases and 2 bases, with 11 bases remaining between them. The CDR3 sequence is 15 residues long. The CDR3 region has the DNA TGCAGTGCTAGAGAGAGCGGACTGGGCAATCAGCCCCAGCATTTT. The encoded protein is CSARESGLGNQPQHF.

The J gene is TRBJ2-5, the V gene TRBV5-4; no definite D call. Trimming stripped 0 bases from V and 1 base from J, with 7 bases between. The CDR3 contains 14 residues. CDR1 is SGHNT, CDR2 YYREEE, per germline (reference sequence). DNA of the CDR3: TGTGCCAGCAGCTTGGCGGACCTCCAAGAGACCCAGTACTTC. It encodes CASSLADLQETQYF. The full variable domain, its missing parts supplied by reference TRBV5-4 and TRBJ2-5, is ETGVTQSPTHLIKTRGQQVTLRCSSQSGHNTVSWYQQALGQGPQFIFQYYREEENGRGNFPPRFSGLQFPNYSSELNVNALELDDSALYLCASSLADLQETQYFGPGTRLLVL.

This clonotype was observed a handful of times. This chain uses TRBV7-2 with TRBJ2-3; perhaps TRBD2 as D (6 bases). The V and J ends lost 5 bases and 7 bases respectively, with 19 bases between them. Germline V lookup: CDR1 SGHTA, CDR2 FQGNSA. This CDR3 is 15 amino acids long. The CDR3 DNA sequence: TGTGCCAGCAGCCCATCTAGCGATCACGGGTATACGCAGTATTTT. Protein sequence: CASSPSSDHGYTQYF.

This clonotype was counted at least ten times. This sequence joins TRBV7-2 and TRBJ2-1; 10 bases are shared with TRBD1. V shed 1 base and J 3 bases; nucleotides not matched to a gene: 3. Germline assignment: CDR1 SGHTA and CDR2 FQGNSA. The CDR3 runs to 16 residues. The CDR3 loop is CASSLGRDRGYNEQFF. Here the CDR3 DNA reads TGTGCCAGCAGCTTAGGGCGGGACAGGGGCTACAATGAGCAGTTCTTC.

This clonotype was seen a few times. The chain joins TRBV24-1 to TRBJ1-1, with TRBD1 as a possible D gene (5 bases). The CDR3 has 15 residues. The ends were cut back, 6 bases at V and 3 bases at J, with 16 bases in the middle. Per germline, CDR1 KGHDR and CDR2 SFDVKD. The CDR3 sequence: CATSRRATSHTEAFF. DNA of the CDR3: TGTGCCACCAGTCGCAGGGCCACCAGCCACACTGAAGCTTTCTTT.

This clonotype showed up just a few times. V usage is TRBV19 and J usage is TRBJ2-4; the D gene is possibly TRBD2 (6 bases). Germline loops: CDR1 LNHDA, CDR2 SQIVND (reference sequence). The V and J ends lost 8 bases and 9 bases respectively, with 14 bases between them. The CDR3 has 12 amino acids. The CDR3 here is CASGAVGGIQYF. In DNA form, the CDR3 reads TGTGCCAGTGGGGCCGTCGGGGGCATTCAGTACTTC.

The chain has TRBV27 and TRBJ1-1, with D possibly TRBD1 on 6 matching bases. Between the trimmed V and J ends, which lost 6 bases and 0 bases, there was a span of 14 bases. Germline assignment: CDR1 MNHEY and CDR2 SMNVEV (reference sequence). This CDR3 is 15 amino acids long. CDR3 sequence: CASRRQALMNTEAFF. The DNA for the CDR3 is TGTGCCAGCAGAAGACAGGCGCTAATGAACACTGAAGCTTTCTTT.

This clonotype was counted a few times. The chain carries TRBV24-1 and TRBJ2-7; D is uncertain. This CDR3 region has 19 residues. CDR1 and CDR2 from the germline V gene are KGHDR and SFDVKD. The germline V and J ends were trimmed by 0 bases and 3 bases, with 23 bases remaining between them. The CDR3 nucleotides are TGTGCCACCAGTGATTTGATAGGGCTAGTCCTCCTCCCCGGCTACGAGCAGTACGTC. It specifies CATSDLIGLVLLPGYEQYV.

The V and J genes are TRBV11-2 and TRBJ1-6; D perhaps matches TRBD1 (6 bases). Germline CDR1 reads SGHAT; CDR2 reads FQNNGV. The CDR3 covers 14 residues. Trimming took 2 bases from V and 8 from J, leaving 10 bases between them. CDR3 bases: TGTGCCAGCAGCTTAAGCAGGGGCGATTCACCCCTCCACTTT. Translation: CASSLSRGDSPLHF.

The chain recombines TRBV6-2 or TRBV6-3 with TRBJ2-7; weak D call: TRBD1 (5 bases). CDR1 MNHEY and CDR2 SVGEGT come from the germline V gene. The CDR3 sequence is 13 residues long. Trimming left V 0 bases short and J 5 bases short, with 8 bases between. The CDR3 region has the DNA TGTGCCAGCAGTTACTCGACAGTCCACGAGCAGTACTTC. Protein product: CASSYSTVHEQYF.

The chain couples TRBV19 to TRBJ2-1, with D perhaps matching TRBD1 (5 bases). This CDR3 has 17 residues. Germline values: CDR1 LNHDA, CDR2 SQIVND (reference sequence). V was trimmed by 5 bases and J by 0 bases, leaving 17 bases between them. The CDR3 protein is CASSPRLGASSYNEQFF. The DNA for the CDR3 is TGTGCCAGTAGTCCTCGCCTTGGGGCCAGCTCCTACAATGAGCAGTTCTTC.

With regard to this clonotype: At one boundary the junction diverges from the germline segment, which might be a read error. This chain joins TRBV4-1 and TRBJ2-1, with 9 bases that match TRBD1. The CDR3 is 15 residues long. Germline assignment: CDR1 MGHRA and CDR2 YSYEKL. In DNA form, the CDR3 reads TGTGCCAGCAGCCAAGGACAGGGGAGCTACAATGAGCAGTTCTTC. As protein: CASSQGQGSYNEQFF.